This T cell receptor beta chain was sequenced during a study of blood T cell repertoires in COVID-19. In the study overall: The United States, Italy and Spain were the sources of the acute and convalescent COVID-19 samples. From T cells, B-cell-depleted T cells, or PBMCs came the material, which was cDNA or gDNA.

Source study methods: Reference gene primers were amplified, and this amplification served to estimate nucleated cell counts. Sequenced by immunoSEQ multiplex PCR; TCRdb stores in-frame clones only, minus some. V and J calls plus clone size are reproduced from that table; the DNA served to infer D and trimming. The profile shows approximately 150,000 clones, around nine tenths of them singletons. In germline, CDR1 is LNHDA, CDR2 SQIVND (reference sequence). V was clipped by 5 bases and J by 8 bases, with 18 bases between them. CDR3 size: 14 residues. The sequencing input was peripheral blood. V usage is TRBV19 and J usage is TRBJ1-2; D is unresolved. This TCR came from a man in his fifties or sixties with active or convalescent COVID-19. CDR3 DNA: TGTGCCAGTAGTGGCGCGGGAGCGCCACTGGGCTACACCTTC. Residues: CASSGAGAPLGYTF.